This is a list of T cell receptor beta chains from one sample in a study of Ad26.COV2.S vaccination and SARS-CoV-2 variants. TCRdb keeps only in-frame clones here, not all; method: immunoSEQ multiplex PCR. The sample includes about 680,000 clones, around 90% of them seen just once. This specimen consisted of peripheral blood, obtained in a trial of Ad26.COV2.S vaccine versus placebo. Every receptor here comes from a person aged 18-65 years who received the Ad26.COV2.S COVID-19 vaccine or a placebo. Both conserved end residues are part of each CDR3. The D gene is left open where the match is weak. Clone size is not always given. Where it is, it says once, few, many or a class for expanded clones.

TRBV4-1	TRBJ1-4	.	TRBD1	TGCGCCAGCAGCCCCCCCGGGACAGGTGATGAAAAACTGTTTTTT	CASSPPGTGDEKLFF
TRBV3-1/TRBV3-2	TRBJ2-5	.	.	TGTGCCAGCAGCGAGGAGACCCAGTACTTC	CASSEETQYF
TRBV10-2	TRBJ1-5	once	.	TGCGCCAGCAGTGGAGGGATGCATCAGCCCCAGCATTTT	CASSGGMHQPQHF
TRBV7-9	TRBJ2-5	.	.	TGTGCCAGCAGCCGATCCCTCACGGGGGAGACCCAGTACTTC	CASSRSLTGETQYF
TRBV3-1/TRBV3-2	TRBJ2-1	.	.	TGTGCCAGCAGCCAGGGTCGCAATGAGCAGTTCTTC	CASSQGRNEQFF
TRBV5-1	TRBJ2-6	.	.	TGCGCCAGCAGCCCCCTTACCGGGGCCAACGTCCTGACTTTC	CASSPLTGANVLTF
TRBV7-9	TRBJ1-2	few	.	TGTGCCAGCAGCTTAGCCCCCTCAGGTTATGGCTACACCTTC	CASSLAPSGYGYTF
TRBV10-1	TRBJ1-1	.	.	TGCGCCAGCAGTGACCAGAACACTGAAGCTTTCTTT	CASSDQNTEAFF
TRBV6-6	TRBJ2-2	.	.	TGTGCCAGCAGTTATTCGGGACGTTCCGGGGAGCTGTTTTTT	CASSYSGRSGELFF
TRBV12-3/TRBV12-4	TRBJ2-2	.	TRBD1	TGTGCCAGCAGTTTTGACAGGGTTGAGCTGTTTTTT	CASSFDRVELFF
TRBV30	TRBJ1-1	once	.	TGTGCCTGGAGTAAGGGGGGGGACACTGAAGCTTTCTTT	CAWSKGGDTEAFF
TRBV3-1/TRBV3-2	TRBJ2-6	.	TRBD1	TGTGCCAGCAGCCAAGATGTACAGGGGCTCCTCTCTGGGGCCAACGTCCTGACTTTC	CASSQDVQGLLSGANVLTF
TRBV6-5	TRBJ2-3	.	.	TGTGCCAGCAGTTACGCCCCTCAGTCAGATACGCAGTATTTT	CASSYAPQSDTQYF
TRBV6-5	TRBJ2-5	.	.	TGTGCCAGCACCGACAGGATCCAAGAGACCCAGTACTTC	CASTDRIQETQYF
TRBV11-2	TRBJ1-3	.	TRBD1	TGTGCCAGCAGCTTCACAGGGGAAAGTGAAGGAAACACCATATATTTT	CASSFTGESEGNTIYF
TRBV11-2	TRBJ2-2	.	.	TGTGCCAGCAGCTCCCGGAGGCGTGGGAGGGGGGCCACCGGGGAGCTGTTTTTT	CASSSRRRGRGATGELFF
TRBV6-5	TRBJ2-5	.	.	TGTGCCAGCAGAGCAGGGTCCCAAGAGACCCAGTACTTC	CASRAGSQETQYF
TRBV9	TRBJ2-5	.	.	TGTGCCAGCGGTCGGGGGGCCGGCATCCAAGAGACCCAGTACTTC	CASGRGAGIQETQYF
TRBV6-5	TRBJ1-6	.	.	TGTGCCAGCAGATCCGAGAATTCACCCCTCCACTTT	CASRSENSPLHF
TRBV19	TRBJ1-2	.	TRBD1	TGTGCCACCGGACCGACAGGGATCTATGGCTACACCTTC	CATGPTGIYGYTF
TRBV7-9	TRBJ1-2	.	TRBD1	TGTGCCAGCAGCTTAGGGGACAGAGCTAACTATGGCTACACCTTC	CASSLGDRANYGYTF
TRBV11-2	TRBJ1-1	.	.	TGTGCCAGCAGCTTAGGAGGCTCCAATGAAGCTTTCTTT	CASSLGGSNEAFF
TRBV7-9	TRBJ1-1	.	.	TGTGCCAGCAGCTACTCCACAGGGATGAACACTGAAGCTTTCTTT	CASSYSTGMNTEAFF
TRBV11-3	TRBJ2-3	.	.	TGTGCCAGCAGCCTAGCCGGAGGGAGGTCAGATACGCAGTATTTT	CASSLAGGRSDTQYF
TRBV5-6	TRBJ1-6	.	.	TGTGCCAGCACCAGGGATAACAATTCACCCCTCCACTTT	CASTRDNNSPLHF
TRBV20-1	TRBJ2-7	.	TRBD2	TGCAGTGCTAGTCGACTAGCGGGGAGGGAGCAGTACTTC	CSASRLAGREQYF
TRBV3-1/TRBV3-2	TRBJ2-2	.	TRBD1	TGTGCCAGCAGCCAAGGAGGACAGGGTCGGACCGGGGAGCTGTTTTTT	CASSQGGQGRTGELFF